The 29 T cell receptor beta chains below come from one sample, sequenced in a study of Graves' ophthalmopathy and Graves' hyperthyroidism. Amplifying from RNA transcripts, the study obtained TCR beta CDR3 regions. Amplification began with first-round RT-PCR using HTBI primers, then second-round multiplex PCR was performed. One entry per CDR3 protein, called by TCRdb with MiXCR from the multiplex PCR reads. The table lists 500,000 to 700,000 distinct CDR3 sequences, 35% to 45% of them singletons. Material: peripheral blood or thyroid tissue (not recorded which). The receptors shown here come from an adult man with Graves' hyperthyroidism.

The sample holds many counts of this clonotype. J is TRBJ1-2 and V is TRBV11-3; a possible D gene is TRBD1 (6 bases). This CDR3 is 16 amino acids long. Germline V gene data show CDR1 as SGHNT and CDR2 as YENEEA. Trimming stripped 3 bases from V and 2 bases from J, with 16 bases between. This chain's CDR3 is CASSFTLRGLNYGYTF. The CDR3, as DNA: TGTGCCAGCAGCTTCACCTTGCGGGGGCTGAACTATGGCTACACCTTC.

The genes are TRBV10-3 and TRBJ2-7, with D tentatively TRBD1 or TRBD2 (5 bases each). This CDR3 comprises 11 residues. V was shortened by 8 bases and J by 7 bases, with 12 bases between the two germline ends. CDR1 ENHRY and CDR2 SYGVKD come from the germline V gene. CDR3 nucleotide sequence: TGTGCCATCGGCGGGCCAGGGGAGCAGTACTTC. This gives the protein CAIGGPGEQYF.

This clonotype has ten or more counts. The rearrangement links TRBV7-8 to TRBJ1-1, with D perhaps matching TRBD1 (5 bases). CDR1 and CDR2 from the germline V gene are SGHVS and FQNEAQ. The CDR3 loop spans 15 amino acids. V lost 4 bases, J lost 1 base, and 13 bases lay in between. CDR3 residues: CASSSWGSGNTEAFF. The CDR3 DNA reads TGTGCCAGCAGCTCTTGGGGCTCCGGGAACACTGAAGCTTTCTTT.

A word on this clonotype: Just one base apart from a much larger clone, this may be a read error. The genes are TRBV15 and TRBJ2-2, with D maybe TRBD2 (7 bases). V was pared by 10 bases and J by 7 bases, with 22 bases between. The CDR3 length is 15 residues. CDR1 and CDR2 from the germline V gene are LNHNV and YYDKDF (reference sequence). CDR3 sequence: CASRPGRGANGELFF. The CDR3 nucleotides are TGTGCCAGCAGACCGGGACGGGGGGCTAACGGGGAGCTGTTTTTT. The entire variable domain, with the rest obtained from reference TRBV15 and TRBJ2-2, is as follows: DAMVIQNPRYQVTQFGKPVTLSCSQTLNHNVMYWYQQKSSQAPKLLFHYYDKDFNNEADTPDNFQSRRPNTSFCFLDIRSPGLGDTAMYLCASRPGRGANGELFFGEGSRLTVL.

About this clonotype: A much larger clone sits a single nucleotide away, making a read error possible. Because the CDR3 is missing its conserved closing phenylalanine or tryptophan, this is likely a read error. The J gene is TRBJ1-1, the V gene TRBV5-1; the D gene is possibly TRBD1 (6 bases). The CDR3 runs 15 residues. Per the germline V gene, CDR1 is SGHRS and CDR2 is YFSETQ. The germline V and J ends were trimmed by 0 bases and 3 bases, with 12 bases remaining between them. CDR3 residues: CASSLGGARHTEAFL. CDR3 coding DNA: TGCGCCAGCAGCTTGGGGGGGGCGCGGCACACTGAAGCTTTCTTA.

This clonotype was recorded many times. The chain links TRBV7-9 to TRBJ1-5; TRBD1 matches 11 bases. Germline V lookup: CDR1 SEHNR, CDR2 FQNEAQ (reference sequence). CDR3 length: 18 residues. Germline trimming cut 1 base from V and 2 bases from J; bases unmatched to any gene: 7. CDR3 DNA sequence: TGTGCCAGCAGCTTAGGTAGAGTGGGACAGGGGGGCAATCAGCCCCAGCATTTT. It encodes CASSLGRVGQGGNQPQHF.

In its sample, this clonotype was seen many times. The rearrangement uses TRBV6-5 and TRBJ1-1; D unclear. The CDR3 extends over 13 amino acids. Germline lookup yields CDR1 MNHEY and CDR2 SVGAGI. V gave up 7 bases and J gave up 0 bases, with 9 bases separating them. The CDR3: CASTSQLNTEAFF. CDR3 coding DNA: TGTGCCAGCACTTCGCAGCTGAACACTGAAGCTTTCTTT.

This clonotype was counted at least ten times. The rearrangement links TRBV7-6 to TRBJ1-1, with D unresolved. This CDR3 is 14 amino acids long. Germline CDR1 is SGHVS and CDR2 is FNYEAQ. V lost 5 bases and J 4 bases, leaving 14 bases between the germline ends. CDR3: CASSRRRSLTEAFF. In nucleotides, the CDR3 is TGTGCCAGCAGCAGACGACGGTCGCTCACTGAAGCTTTCTTT.

In its sample, this clonotype was seen a few times. The chain recombines TRBV19 with TRBJ2-3; unclear D gene. The CDR3 length is 12 residues. V was shortened by 5 bases and J by 8 bases, with 11 bases between the two germline ends. Germline CDR1 reads LNHDA; CDR2 reads SQIVND (reference sequence). The CDR3 spells CASSAGPSTQYF. Written as DNA, the CDR3 is TGTGCCAGTAGTGCCGGCCCGAGTACGCAGTATTTT.

A remark on this clonotype: Compared with germline, one end of the junction differs, possibly owing to a read error. The chain uses TRBV24-1 and TRBJ2-3; D tentatively fits TRBD1 or TRBD2 (5 bases each). The CDR3 is made up of 15 amino acids. The germline CDR1 and CDR2 sequences are KGHDR and SFDVKD. The CDR3 is CASSLWARETDTQYF. The CDR3 nucleotides read TGTGCCAGCAGTTTATGGGCCAGGGAGACAGATACGCAGTATTTT.

This clonotype was seen ten or more times. The chain has TRBV29-1 and TRBJ2-7; 7 bases align to TRBD1. CDR3 length equals 12 residues. Germline trimming cut 7 bases from V and 6 bases from J; bases unmatched to any gene: 9. Germline values: CDR1 SQVTM, CDR2 ANQGSEA. The CDR3 is CSAWTGPLEQYF. CDR3 in DNA: TGCAGCGCCTGGACAGGCCCCCTCGAGCAGTACTTC.

This chain links TRBV5-4 with TRBJ2-7; 13 nucleotides agree with TRBD2. The ends lost 4 bases at V and 5 bases at J; junction bases unmatched: 6. This CDR3 is 15 amino acids long. The V gene's germline CDR1 is SGHNT and CDR2 YYREEE (reference sequence). This chain's CDR3 is CASSRGGTSGDEQYF. The CDR3 DNA reads as TGTGCCAGCAGCAGGGGCGGGACTAGCGGGGACGAGCAGTACTTC. The whole variable domain, remainder taken from reference TRBV5-4 and TRBJ2-7, is ETGVTQSPTHLIKTRGQQVTLRCSSQSGHNTVSWYQQALGQGPQFIFQYYREEENGRGNFPPRFSGLQFPNYSSELNVNALELDDSALYLCASSRGGTSGDEQYFGPGTRLTVT.

This clonotype has ten or more counts. The chain is built from TRBV12-3 or TRBV12-4 and TRBJ1-1; D remains unclear. V gave up 4 bases and J gave up 6 bases, with 12 bases separating them. The CDR3 consists of 13 residues. Here the CDR3 DNA reads TGTGCCAGCAGTTCTGGGATATTCGCTGAAGCTTTCTTT. Encoded protein: CASSSGIFAEAFF.

Many counts were recorded for this clonotype. The chain recombines TRBV7-3 with TRBJ1-2; 8 nucleotides align to TRBD1. The CDR3 totals 16 residues. V shed 5 bases, J shed 4 bases, and the junction held 12 bases outside the gene matches. The germline gives CDR1 SGHTA, CDR2 FQGTGA. For the CDR3, the DNA is TGTGCCAGCAGCCCGGACGGACAGGGAAGTTTCTATGGCTACACCTTC. Translating gives CASSPDGQGSFYGYTF.

In regard to this clonotype: No conserved phenylalanine or tryptophan is present at the end of the CDR3, so a read error is the likely explanation. The limits of the CDR3 on the DNA are not certain, so only TCRdb's listed CDR3 is given. The rearrangement links TRBV5-5 to TRBJ1-1. Germline-derived CDR1 and CDR2 are SGHKS and YYEKEE (reference sequence). The CDR3 length equals 9 residues, ends included. CDR3 residues: CASSLRVAG.

The genes are TRBV28 and TRBJ2-7, with TRBD1 identical over 7 bases. This CDR3 spans 15 amino acids. Germline CDR1 and CDR2: MDHEN and SYDVKM. J lost 3 bases, V lost 2 bases, and 7 bases had no gene match. Here the CDR3 DNA reads TGTGCCAGCAGTTTAGACGGCGCAGGGGGCTACGAGCAGTACTTC. Its translation: CASSLDGAGGYEQYF.

This clonotype was observed at least ten times. J is TRBJ1-6 and V is TRBV6-5; tentative D call: TRBD1 (6 bases). The CDR3 totals 15 residues. Germline CDR1 and CDR2: MNHEY and SVGAGI. V was clipped by 5 bases and J by 6 bases, with 14 bases between them. The CDR3 region is CASSEYGGRNSPLHF. DNA for the CDR3: TGTGCCAGCAGTGAATATGGGGGCCGTAATTCACCCCTCCACTTT.

This clonotype came up many times. The rearrangement joins TRBV5-1 to TRBJ2-5, with 13 bases aligning to TRBD2. The CDR3 covers 16 residues. The V and J ends lost 3 bases and 5 bases, in that order; junction bases with no gene match: 7. Germline lookup yields CDR1 SGHRS and CDR2 YFSETQ. CDR3 nucleotides: TGCGCCAGCAGCTCGGGACTAGCGGGGATATGGGAGACCCAGTACTTC. Residues: CASSSGLAGIWETQYF.

In its sample, this clonotype was seen many times. The chain couples TRBV6-6 to TRBJ1-5, with 10 bases aligning to TRBD1. Per the germline V gene, CDR1 is MNHNY and CDR2 is SVGAGI (reference sequence). The J segment lost 6 bases and the V segment lost 8 bases, leaving 10 bases of the junction unmatched. This CDR3 has 15 amino acids. The CDR3 DNA reads TGTGCCAGCCGCGACCGGGACAGGGGTAGTCAGCCCCAGCATTTT. It yields the protein CASRDRDRGSQPQHF.

Points on this clonotype: A clone one base away is much larger, so this may be a read error. The rearrangement joins TRBV10-3 to TRBJ1-6; D is ambiguous. Trimming took 3 bases from V and 0 from J, leaving 3 bases between them. Germline CDR1 reads ENHRY; CDR2 reads SYGVKD. This CDR3 is 14 amino acids long. The CDR3 nucleotides are TGTGCCATCAGTGAAAACTCCTATAATTCACCCCTCCACTTT. Amino acid sequence: CAISENSYNSPLHF.

This clonotype was seen ten or more times. V usage is TRBV19 and J usage is TRBJ1-5; TRBD1 is a possible D gene (6 bases). The ends were cut back, 7 bases at V and 1 base at J, with 14 bases in the middle. This CDR3 is built from 15 residues. Per the germline V gene, CDR1 is LNHDA and CDR2 is SQIVND (reference sequence). CDR3 sequence reads: CASTPEGGSNQPQHF. The DNA of the CDR3 is TGTGCCAGTACTCCGGAGGGGGGAAGCAATCAGCCCCAGCATTTT.

This clonotype came up a few times. The chain couples TRBV7-9 to TRBJ2-1, with 9 bases that match TRBD1. This CDR3 region has 14 residues. Germline-derived CDR1 and CDR2 are SEHNR and FQNEAQ (reference sequence). V trimming: 7 bases; J trimming: 6 bases; junction bases outside the gene matches: 7. The CDR3 protein is CASTDRGTVNEQFF. CDR3 nucleotides: TGTGCCAGCACAGACAGGGGGACGGTCAATGAGCAGTTCTTC.

V usage is TRBV2 and J usage is TRBJ1-5; D is unresolved. This CDR3 comprises 14 residues. Deletions cut 6 bases from V and 5 bases from J, with 14 bases between. The germline V gene encodes CDR1 SNHLY and CDR2 FYNNEI. The CDR3 protein is CASRPLSGDQPQHF. CDR3 in DNA: TGTGCCAGCAGGCCTCTTAGTGGGGATCAGCCCCAGCATTTT. The entire variable domain, with the rest obtained from reference TRBV2 and TRBJ1-5, is as follows: EPEVTQTPSHQVTQMGQEVILRCVPISNHLYFYWYRQILGQKVEFLVSFYNNEISEKSEIFDDQFSVERPDGSNFTLKIRSTKLEDSAMYFCASRPLSGDQPQHFGDGTRLSIL.

The chain uses TRBV7-9 and TRBJ2-7; 7 bases match TRBD1. The CDR3 loop spans 16 amino acids. V trimming: 5 bases; J trimming: 0 bases; junction bases outside the gene matches: 10. Per germline, CDR1 SEHNR and CDR2 FQNEAQ (reference sequence). The CDR3 coding sequence is TGTGCCAGCAGCCAAGCGACGGGACAGCGCTCCTACGAGCAGTACTTC. This translates into CASSQATGQRSYEQYF.

This clonotype was observed a handful of times. V is TRBV7-9 and J is TRBJ2-4; maybe TRBD1 (5 bases). This CDR3 is 12 amino acids long. V was cut by 1 base and J by 7 bases, with 5 bases left in between. Germline V gene sequence: CDR1 SEHNR, CDR2 FQNEAQ (reference sequence). The CDR3: CASSLGGNIQYF. Here the CDR3 DNA reads TGTGCCAGCAGCTTAGGGGGCAACATTCAGTACTTC.

There are many counts of this clonotype. The chain employs TRBV28 and TRBJ1-2; D is uncertain. CDR1 is MDHEN and CDR2 is SYDVKM in the germline V gene. V lost 4 bases and J 0 bases, leaving 9 bases between the germline ends. The CDR3 is 14 amino acids. For the CDR3, the DNA is TGTGCCAGCAGTTGGCCCCAGACTAACTATGGCTACACCTTC. This gives the protein CASSWPQTNYGYTF.

This clonotype appeared many times. The chain uses TRBV19 and TRBJ1-5, with a possible D match to TRBD1 (5 bases). Trimming took off 3 bases at V and 1 base at J, with 10 bases between the two ends. The germline gives CDR1 LNHDA, CDR2 SQIVND (reference sequence). The CDR3 spans 15 residues. CDR3: CASSILGRSNQPQHF. In DNA form, the CDR3 reads TGTGCCAGTAGTATTTTGGGACGGAGCAATCAGCCCCAGCATTTT.

This clonotype was seen repeatedly, ten times or more. The CDR3 bases are TGCAGTGCCAATCCCGCCGACAGGGTCGAGGAGACCCAGTACTTC. Translated, it gives CSANPADRVEETQYF. The gene calls are TRBV20-1 and TRBJ2-5; 7 positions agree with TRBD1. The germline gives CDR1 DFQATT, CDR2 SNEGSKA (reference sequence). The CDR3 consists of 15 residues. The J segment lost 5 bases and the V segment lost 6 bases, leaving 15 bases of the junction unmatched.

V usage is TRBV2 and J usage is TRBJ2-2, with 7 bases that match TRBD1. There are 18 residues in the CDR3. Losses at the gene ends were 1 base for V and 5 bases for J; bases not matched to a gene: 13. The V gene's germline CDR1 is SNHLY and CDR2 FYNNEI. CDR3 residues: CASSEGTTGNLGTGELFF. The CDR3, as DNA: TGTGCCAGCAGTGAAGGAACGACAGGGAATTTGGGAACCGGGGAGCTGTTTTTT.